This TCR beta chain originates from a study of blood T cell repertoires in COVID-19. Whole-study context: Italy, Spain and the United States were the sources of the convalescent and acute COVID-19 samples. From T cells, B-cell-depleted T cells, or PBMCs came the material, which was cDNA or gDNA.

Germline V CDR1 and CDR2: SGHRS, YFSETQ. V lost 0 bases and J lost 14; bases outside the gene matches: 8. The length of the CDR3 is 13 residues. Participants were aged about 18 to 89 years, lived in about 26 US areas, and enrolled virtually. Cohorts were based on clinical histories the participants reported. Using immunoSEQ multiplex PCR, the repertoire was profiled, and TCRdb retains in-frame clones only, with some absent. The profile covers about 150,000 clones, with around four fifths appearing a single time and 6.2% taken by the ten largest. The receptor was isolated from a woman aged 40 to 49 who had recovered from COVID-19. Specimen: PBMCs or T cells enriched from blood (not recorded which). The chain uses TRBV5-1 and TRBJ2-1; 7 bases are shared with TRBD1. In DNA form, the CDR3 reads TGCGCCAGCAGCTTGGGTTCCGGGACAGCGAAGTTCTTC. Translation: CASSLGSGTAKFF.